This is a list of T cell receptor beta chains from one sample in a study of CD4 T cell repertoires in COVID-19. Repertoires were generated with immunoSEQ multiplex PCR, while TCRdb's copy carries only in-frame clones and drops some. The table records tens of thousands of clones, 80% to 90% of them present only once. Here the sequenced sample was central memory CD4+ T cells from blood, taken before the COVID-19 pandemic. The receptors were sampled from a human donor who had COVID-19. The CDR3 runs from the conserved cysteine through the conserved F or W. Fields, in order: D gene, J gene, V gene, CDR3 protein. The D gene is left open where the match is weak.

TRBD1 TRBJ2-7 TRBV4-1 CASSQDRGTGGWYEQYF
TRBD1 TRBJ2-1 TRBV5-1 CASSSNRDREFF
TRBD2 TRBJ2-2 TRBV5-4 CASGDTGLASGELFF
. TRBJ2-7 TRBV6-5 CASSYSGPGVEEQYF
. TRBJ2-3 TRBV2 CATEGRSQGGGSDTQYF
. TRBJ2-2 TRBV29-1 CSVWQEDTGELFF
TRBD1 TRBJ1-2 TRBV7-2 CASSLKTGGATDGYTF
TRBD1 TRBJ1-2 TRBV5-6 CASRPTGVGGYTF
TRBD1 TRBJ1-1 TRBV5-5 CASSKQGSGTEAFF
. TRBJ1-2 TRBV7-8 CASSPPGQSYGYTF
TRBD1 TRBJ1-1 TRBV28 CASRGQGNTEAFF
TRBD2 TRBJ2-1 TRBV5-4 CASHPAGTRSSNEQFF
TRBD2 TRBJ2-5 TRBV7-6 CASSSGGEAQYF
. TRBJ1-1 TRBV5-5 CASSFLGGGGTEAFF
. TRBJ2-5 TRBV7-6 CASSLGGVVVETQYF
. TRBJ2-5 TRBV2 CASSAREQETQYF
. TRBJ1-1 TRBV6-5 CASSYSSRNTEAFF
TRBD1 TRBJ2-7 TRBV7-2 CASSLDRAVQYF
. TRBJ2-7 TRBV7-9 CASSPGHVPYEQYF
TRBD2 TRBJ2-1 TRBV5-6 CASSGGPGAGGIYEQFF
. TRBJ2-3 TRBV6-6 CASSYGQNTDTQYF
TRBD1 TRBJ1-5 TRBV6-6 CASTGTGGNLGQPQHF
. TRBJ1-2 TRBV6-4 CARDRRYGYTF
TRBD1 TRBJ1-6 TRBV12-5 CASATGQNNSPLHF
TRBD1 TRBJ2-1 TRBV9 CASSEIGTATPNEQFF
. TRBJ2-5 TRBV7-8 CASSLGGLPQETQYF
. TRBJ1-1 TRBV5-1 CASSFRTVNTEAFF
TRBD1 TRBJ1-2 TRBV2 CASSTTGTGGGGNGYTF
. TRBJ2-3 TRBV10-3 CAISEGQGRRDTQYF
TRBD1 TRBJ2-1 TRBV6-5 CASSYTGTGTYNEQFF
. TRBJ2-1 TRBV19 CASSKTGEAYNEQFF
. TRBJ1-4 TRBV5-1 CASSLSLLREEKLFF
. TRBJ1-4 TRBV4-1 CASSQTRGEKLFF
. TRBJ2-5 TRBV5-1 CASSFFAGRETQYF
. TRBJ1-1 TRBV6-5 CASSYAGQVTEAFF
. TRBJ2-7 TRBV2 CASSQDSSYEQYF
. TRBJ2-7 TRBV21-1 CASSKGTEAYEQYF
. TRBJ1-2 TRBV18 CASSPRATEDGYTF
. TRBJ2-1 TRBV10-3 CAISEGPRGNHEQFF
. TRBJ1-4 TRBV10-3 CAISDEARPGEKLFF